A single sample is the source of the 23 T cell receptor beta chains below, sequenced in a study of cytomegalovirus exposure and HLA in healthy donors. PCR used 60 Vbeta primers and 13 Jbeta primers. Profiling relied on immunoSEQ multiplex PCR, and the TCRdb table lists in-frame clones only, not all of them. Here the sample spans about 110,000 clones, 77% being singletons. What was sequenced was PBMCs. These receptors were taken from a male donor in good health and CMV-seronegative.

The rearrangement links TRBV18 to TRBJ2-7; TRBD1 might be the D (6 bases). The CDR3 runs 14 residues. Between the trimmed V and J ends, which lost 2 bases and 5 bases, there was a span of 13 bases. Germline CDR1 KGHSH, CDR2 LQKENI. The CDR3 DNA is TGTGCCAGCTCACCAAACCGGGACAACAACGAGCAGTACTTC. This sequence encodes CASSPNRDNNEQYF.

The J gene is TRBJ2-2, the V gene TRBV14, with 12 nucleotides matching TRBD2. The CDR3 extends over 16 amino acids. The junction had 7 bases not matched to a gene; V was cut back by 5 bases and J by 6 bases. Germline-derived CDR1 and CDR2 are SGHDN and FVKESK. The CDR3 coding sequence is TGTGCCAGCAGCTTACAGACTAGCGGGAGTTCCGGGGAGCTGTTTTTT. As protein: CASSLQTSGSSGELFF.

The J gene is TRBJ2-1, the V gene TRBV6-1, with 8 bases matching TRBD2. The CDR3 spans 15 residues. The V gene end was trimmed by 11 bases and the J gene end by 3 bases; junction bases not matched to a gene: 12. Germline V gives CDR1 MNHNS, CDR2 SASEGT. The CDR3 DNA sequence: TGTGCCGGGAAAGTCGAGACTAGCGACTACAATGAGCAGTTCTTC. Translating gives CAGKVETSDYNEQFF.

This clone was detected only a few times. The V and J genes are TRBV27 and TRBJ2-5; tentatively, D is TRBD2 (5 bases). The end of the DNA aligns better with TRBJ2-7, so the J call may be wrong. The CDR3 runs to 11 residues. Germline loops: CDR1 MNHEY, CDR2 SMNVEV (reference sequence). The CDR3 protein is CASTSGNEQYF. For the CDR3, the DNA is TGTGCCAGCACCTCGGGGAACGAGCAGTACTTC.

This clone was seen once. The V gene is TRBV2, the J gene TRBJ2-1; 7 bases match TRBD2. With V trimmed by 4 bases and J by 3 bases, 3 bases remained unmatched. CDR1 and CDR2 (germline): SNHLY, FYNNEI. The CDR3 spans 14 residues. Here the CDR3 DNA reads TGTGCCAGCAGTGGGACGGGGGGCTACAATGAGCAGTTCTTC. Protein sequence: CASSGTGGYNEQFF. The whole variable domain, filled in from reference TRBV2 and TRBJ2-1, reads EPEVTQTPSHQVTQMGQEVILRCVPISNHLYFYWYRQILGQKVEFLVSFYNNEISEKSEIFDDQFSVERPDGSNFTLKIRSTKLEDSAMYFCASSGTGGYNEQFFGPGTRLTVL.

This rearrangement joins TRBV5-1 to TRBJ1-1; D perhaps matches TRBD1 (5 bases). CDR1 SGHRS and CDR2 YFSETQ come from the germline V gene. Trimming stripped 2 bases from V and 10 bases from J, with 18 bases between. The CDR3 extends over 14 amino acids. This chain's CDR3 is CASSFDLSWGAAFF. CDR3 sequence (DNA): TGCGCCAGCAGCTTCGACCTCAGTTGGGGCGCAGCTTTCTTT.

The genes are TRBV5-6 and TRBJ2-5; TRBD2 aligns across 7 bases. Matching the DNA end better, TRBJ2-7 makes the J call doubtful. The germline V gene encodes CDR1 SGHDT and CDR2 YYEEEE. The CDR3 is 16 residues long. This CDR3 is CASSFSGAGNSYEQYF. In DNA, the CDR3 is TGTGCCAGCAGTTTTTCCGGAGCGGGAAACTCCTACGAGCAGTACTTC.

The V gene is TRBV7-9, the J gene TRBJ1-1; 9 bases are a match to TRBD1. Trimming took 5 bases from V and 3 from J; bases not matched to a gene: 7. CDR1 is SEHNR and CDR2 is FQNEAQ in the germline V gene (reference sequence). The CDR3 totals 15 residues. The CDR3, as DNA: TGTGCCAGCAGCCAGGGACAGGGCCAGGACACTGAAGCTTTCTTT. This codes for CASSQGQGQDTEAFF.

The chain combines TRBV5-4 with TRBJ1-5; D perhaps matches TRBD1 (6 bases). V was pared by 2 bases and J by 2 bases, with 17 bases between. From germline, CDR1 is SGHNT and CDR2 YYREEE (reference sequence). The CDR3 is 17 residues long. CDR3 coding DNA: TGTGCCAGCAGCTTTGGAGGGGGGGGCCGGGGCAATCAGCCCCAGCATTTT. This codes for CASSFGGGGRGNQPQHF.

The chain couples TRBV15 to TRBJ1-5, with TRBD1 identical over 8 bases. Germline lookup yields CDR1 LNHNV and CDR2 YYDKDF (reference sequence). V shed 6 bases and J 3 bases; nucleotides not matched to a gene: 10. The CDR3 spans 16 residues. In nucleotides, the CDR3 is TGTGCCACCAGTTCATGGGGGGACAGGTCCAATCAGCCCCAGCATTTT. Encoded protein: CATSSWGDRSNQPQHF.

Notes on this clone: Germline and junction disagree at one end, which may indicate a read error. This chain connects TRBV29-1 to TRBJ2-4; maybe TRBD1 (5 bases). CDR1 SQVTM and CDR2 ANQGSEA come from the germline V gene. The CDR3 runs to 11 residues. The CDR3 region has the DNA TGCTGCGTAAGGGGCAAAAACATTCAGTACTTC. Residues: CCVRGKNIQYF.

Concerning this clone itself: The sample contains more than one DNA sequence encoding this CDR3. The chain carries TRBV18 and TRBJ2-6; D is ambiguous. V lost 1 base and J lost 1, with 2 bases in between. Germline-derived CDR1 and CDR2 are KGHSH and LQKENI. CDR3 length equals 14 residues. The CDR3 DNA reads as TGTGCCAGCTCACCACTATCTGGGGCCAACGTCCTGACTTTC. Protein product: CASSPLSGANVLTF. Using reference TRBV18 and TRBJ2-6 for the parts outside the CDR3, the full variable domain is NAGVMQNPRHLVRRRGQEARLRCSPMKGHSHVYWYRQLPEEGLKFMVYLQKENIIDESGMPKERFSAEFPKEGPSILRIQQVVRGDSAAYFCASSPLSGANVLTFGAGSRLTVL.

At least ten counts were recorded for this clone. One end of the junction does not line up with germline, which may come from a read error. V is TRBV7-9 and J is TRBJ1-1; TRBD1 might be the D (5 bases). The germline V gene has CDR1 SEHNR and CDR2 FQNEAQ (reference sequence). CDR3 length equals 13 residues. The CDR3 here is CASSPAGPLSVVF. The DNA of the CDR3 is TGTGCCAGCAGCCCCGCGGGGCCTCTGTCGGTAGTCTTT.

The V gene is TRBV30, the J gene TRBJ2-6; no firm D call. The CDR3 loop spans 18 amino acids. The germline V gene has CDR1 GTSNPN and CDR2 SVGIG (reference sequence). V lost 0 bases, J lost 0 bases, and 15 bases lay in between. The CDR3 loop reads CAWSVLRGTYSGANVLTF. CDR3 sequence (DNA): TGTGCCTGGAGTGTATTAAGAGGAACCTACTCTGGGGCCAACGTCCTGACTTTC.

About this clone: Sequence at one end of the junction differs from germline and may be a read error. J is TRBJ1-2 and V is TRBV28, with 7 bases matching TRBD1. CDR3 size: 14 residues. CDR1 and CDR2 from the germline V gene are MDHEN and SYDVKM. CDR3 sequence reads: CASTLDRESYGYTF. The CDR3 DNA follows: TGTGCCAGCACTTTAGACAGGGAAAGCTATGGCTACACCTTC.

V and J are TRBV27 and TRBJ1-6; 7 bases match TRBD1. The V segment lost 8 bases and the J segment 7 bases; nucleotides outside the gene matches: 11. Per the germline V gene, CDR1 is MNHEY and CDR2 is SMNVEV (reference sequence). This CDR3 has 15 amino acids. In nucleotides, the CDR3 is TGTGCCAGCGGGCTTACGGGACAGTGGAATTCACCCCTCCACTTT. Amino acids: CASGLTGQWNSPLHF.

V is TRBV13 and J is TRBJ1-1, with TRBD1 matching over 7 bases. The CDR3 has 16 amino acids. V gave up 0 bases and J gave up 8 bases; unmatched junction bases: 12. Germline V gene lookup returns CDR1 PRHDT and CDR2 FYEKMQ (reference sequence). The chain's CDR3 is CASSLGTGTSQHEAFF. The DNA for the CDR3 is TGTGCCAGCAGCTTAGGGACAGGGACGTCACAGCACGAAGCTTTCTTT.

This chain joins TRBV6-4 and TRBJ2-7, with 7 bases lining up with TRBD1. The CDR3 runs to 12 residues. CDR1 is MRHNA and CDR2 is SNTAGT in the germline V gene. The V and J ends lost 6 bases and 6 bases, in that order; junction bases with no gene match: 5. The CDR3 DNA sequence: TGTGCCAGCAGGACAGGGACCGGCGAGCAGTACTTC. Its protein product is CASRTGTGEQYF.

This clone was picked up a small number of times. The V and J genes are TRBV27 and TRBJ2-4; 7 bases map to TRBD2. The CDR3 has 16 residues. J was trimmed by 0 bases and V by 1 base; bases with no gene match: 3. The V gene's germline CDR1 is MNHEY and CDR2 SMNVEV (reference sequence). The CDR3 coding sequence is TGTGCCAGCAGTTTATACGGGGGGATAGCCAAAAACATTCAGTACTTC. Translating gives CASSLYGGIAKNIQYF.

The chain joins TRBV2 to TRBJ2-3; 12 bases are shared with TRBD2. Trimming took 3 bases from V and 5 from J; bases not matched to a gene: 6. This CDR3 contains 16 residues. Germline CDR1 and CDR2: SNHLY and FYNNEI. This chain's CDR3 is CASSERRTSGKDTQYF. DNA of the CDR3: TGTGCCAGCAGTGAGAGGAGGACTAGCGGGAAAGATACGCAGTATTTT.

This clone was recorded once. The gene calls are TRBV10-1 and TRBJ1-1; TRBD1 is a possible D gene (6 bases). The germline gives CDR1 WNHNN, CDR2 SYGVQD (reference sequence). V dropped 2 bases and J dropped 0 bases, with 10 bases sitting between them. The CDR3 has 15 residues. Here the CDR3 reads CASSEGTGMNTEAFF. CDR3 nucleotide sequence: TGCGCCAGCAGTGAGGGAACAGGGATGAACACTGAAGCTTTCTTT.

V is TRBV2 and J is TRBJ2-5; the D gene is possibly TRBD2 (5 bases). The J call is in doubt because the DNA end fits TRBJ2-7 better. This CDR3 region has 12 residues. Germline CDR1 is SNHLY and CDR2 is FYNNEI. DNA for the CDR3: TGTGCTTTGGGCGGGTCGAGTTACGAGCAGTACTTC. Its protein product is CALGGSSYEQYF.

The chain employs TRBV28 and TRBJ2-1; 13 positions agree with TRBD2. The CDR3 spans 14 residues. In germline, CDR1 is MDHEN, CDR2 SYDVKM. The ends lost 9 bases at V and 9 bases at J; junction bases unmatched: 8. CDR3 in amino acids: CASRLAGGLGEQFF. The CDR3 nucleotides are TGTGCCAGTAGACTAGCGGGAGGCCTAGGTGAGCAGTTCTTC. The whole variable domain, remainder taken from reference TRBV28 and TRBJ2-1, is DVKVTQSSRYLVKRTGEKVFLECVQDMDHENMFWYRQDPGLGLRLIYFSYDVKMKEKGDIPEGYSVSREKKERFSLILESASTNQTSMYLCASRLAGGLGEQFFGPGTRLTVL.